Detailed here is one TCR beta chain. The sample is drawn from a study of blood T cell repertoires in COVID-19. As for the study in general: Samples came from the United States, Italy and Spain, spanning acute and convalescent COVID-19. Sources were T cells, B-cell-depleted T cells, or PBMCs; the material itself was cDNA or gDNA.

Authors' data handling: Reference gene primer amplification gave estimated nucleated cell counts. Some clones are missing from TCRdb's copy, which holds only in-frame ones; the method was immunoSEQ multiplex PCR. V and J calls and clone size are copied from that table; D and trimming were computed from the DNA. The sample has under 200,000 clones, 90% to 95% seen once. The V gene's germline CDR1 is SGHAT and CDR2 FQDESV (reference sequence). Trimming stripped 5 bases from V and 1 base from J, with 9 bases between. The CDR3 runs 15 residues. The chain recombines TRBV11-1 with TRBJ1-6; D remains ambiguous. This clonotype was sampled from a man in his fifties with acute or convalescent COVID-19. Sequencing was performed on peripheral blood. The CDR3 nucleotides are TGTGCCAGCAGCGACGACTGGTCCTATAATTCACCCCTCCACTTT. It is translated as CASSDDWSYNSPLHF.